Included here is one T cell receptor (beta chain) sequence, with context. In the PCR, 60 Vbeta and 13 Jbeta primers were used. Produced via immunoSEQ multiplex PCR; TCRdb's table is partial and in-frame only. The data show tens of thousands of clones, 70% to 80% seen once. Germline V gives CDR1 MDHEN, CDR2 SYDVKM. J gave up 2 bases and V 5 bases, and 11 bases lay outside the gene matches. CDR3 length equals 16 residues. This specimen belongs to a study of cytomegalovirus exposure and HLA in healthy donors. Sequenced sample: PBMCs. The rearrangement joins TRBV28 to TRBJ1-1; TRBD1 matches at 7 bases. The TCR was taken from a woman aged 40 to 50 in good health and CMV-seropositive. Here the CDR3 reads CASSPPPGQRNTEAFF. CDR3 nucleotides: TGTGCCAGCAGTCCTCCCCCGGGACAGCGAAACACTGAAGCTTTCTTT. The entire variable domain, with the rest obtained from reference TRBV28 and TRBJ1-1, is as follows: DVKVTQSSRYLVKRTGEKVFLECVQDMDHENMFWYRQDPGLGLRLIYFSYDVKMKEKGDIPEGYSVSREKKERFSLILESASTNQTSMYLCASSPPPGQRNTEAFFGQGTRLTVV.